This T cell receptor (beta chain) is from a study of blood T cells in healthy people across ages. This clonotype has a handful of counts. Its antigen is currently unknown. CDR1 and CDR2 (germline): SGHDT, YYEEEE. The CDR3 extends over 13 amino acids. V was clipped by 9 bases and J by 4 bases, with 15 bases between them. The second PCR ran about 7 to 12 cycles with a sample-barcoded 5' primer and J-beta primers. The template-switch adaptor, which had 12 random nucleotides, put a tag on each cDNA molecule. TCRdb fed the 5' RACE reads into MiXCR, producing one record per CDR3 protein. The sample lists roughly 1,500,000 distinct CDR3 sequences; 34% were seen once. Study-level results: Observed TCR beta diversity showed a strong correlation with the percentage of naive T cells as measured by flow cytometry.

This rearrangement joins TRBV5-6 to TRBJ2-3; tentative D call: TRBD2 (5 bases). The TCR originated in a young woman in good health. The sample consisted of blood. CDR3 amino acids: CATASGRSDTQYF. The CDR3 DNA reads as TGTGCCACCGCGTCGGGGAGATCAGATACGCAGTATTTT.